The 21 T cell receptor beta chains given below trace back to one sample, sequenced in a study of OX40 agonist ivuxolimab in advanced cancers. Libraries were prepared by immunoSEQ multiplex PCR; TCRdb keeps only in-frame clonotypes and omits some of them. The table shows 65,000 to 75,000 clones, with around 86% occurring only once. The material sequenced was CD4+ or CD8+ T cells sorted from blood, taken in a trial of the OX40 agonist ivuxolimab. Receptor source: an adult with an advanced solid tumor such as melanoma, head and neck, liver or kidney cancer.

The chain combines TRBV19 with TRBJ2-7, with 15 bases that match TRBD2. The CDR3 loop spans 18 amino acids. Germline V gene sequence: CDR1 LNHDA, CDR2 SQIVND (reference sequence). The ends lost 0 bases at V and 6 bases at J; junction bases unmatched: 9. The CDR3 is CASSIDEGTSGGFAEQYV. DNA of the CDR3: TGTGCCAGTAGTATAGATGAGGGGACTAGCGGGGGGTTCGCCGAGCAGTACGTC.

The gene calls are TRBV5-1 and TRBJ2-2, with TRBD2 identical over 10 bases. V shed 4 bases and J 6 bases; nucleotides not matched to a gene: 6. The length of the CDR3 is 15 residues. Germline CDR1 SGHRS, CDR2 YFSETQ. The CDR3 sequence: CASSALAGAAGELFF. For the CDR3, the DNA is TGCGCCAGCAGCGCCCTAGCGGGAGCGGCCGGGGAGCTGTTTTTT.

The chain couples TRBV6-5 to TRBJ1-2; no firm D call. The CDR3 loop spans 13 amino acids. The V end was cut by 5 bases, the J end by 7 bases, with 14 bases between. Germline V CDR1 and CDR2: MNHEY, SVGAGI. The CDR3, as DNA: TGTGCCAGCAGTGAAGCAGGCGTGCGTGGCTACACCTTC. Translating it yields CASSEAGVRGYTF.

About this clone: Other DNA sequences of this sample code for an identical CDR3. This chain uses TRBV5-4 with TRBJ2-5; D gene ambiguous. This CDR3 region has 12 residues. Germline lookup yields CDR1 SGHNT and CDR2 YYREEE (reference sequence). Trimming took off 2 bases at V and 5 bases at J, with 7 bases between the two ends. The CDR3 sequence: CASSFPQETQYF. The CDR3 nucleotides are TGTGCCAGCAGCTTCCCTCAGGAGACCCAGTACTTC.

This sequence joins TRBV5-8 and TRBJ1-1; D uncertain. CDR1 and CDR2 from the germline V gene are SGHTS and YDEGEE. V lost 2 bases and J lost 5, with 10 bases in between. This CDR3 is 13 amino acids long. In nucleotides, the CDR3 is TGTGCCAGCAGCTTTGAAAGGGAAACTGAAGCTTTCTTT. This encodes CASSFERETEAFF.

The chain has TRBV5-1 and TRBJ2-3; TRBD2 might be the D (6 bases). The V gene's germline CDR1 is SGHRS and CDR2 YFSETQ. CDR3 length equals 17 residues. Trimming left V 4 bases short and J 0 bases short, with 18 bases between. For the CDR3, the DNA is TGCGCCAGCAGCCCGGGGGTCGGAAGTACTAGCACAGATACGCAGTATTTT. This sequence encodes CASSPGVGSTSTDTQYF.

The chain recombines TRBV14 with TRBJ2-1, with a tentative D call TRBD1 (5 bases). Trimming left V 4 bases short and J 0 bases short, with 10 bases between. Looked up from germline, CDR1 is SGHDN and CDR2 is FVKESK. The CDR3 covers 15 residues. In DNA form, the CDR3 reads TGTGCCAGCAGCCCCCTAGACAGCTCCTACAATGAGCAGTTCTTC. It yields the protein CASSPLDSSYNEQFF.

The chain has TRBV18 and TRBJ2-2, with D possibly being TRBD2 (5 bases). Trimming cost V 5 bases and J 2 bases, with 9 bases left between them. The CDR3 loop spans 14 amino acids. Per germline, CDR1 KGHSH and CDR2 LQKENI. CDR3 loop: CASSSGLNTGELFF. CDR3 coding DNA: TGTGCCAGCTCATCAGGACTCAACACCGGGGAGCTGTTTTTT.

The chain joins TRBV5-8 to TRBJ2-2; tentatively, D is TRBD1 or TRBD2 (6 bases each). This CDR3 is 14 amino acids long. In germline, CDR1 is SGHTS, CDR2 YDEGEE. The V and J ends lost 6 bases and 6 bases respectively, with 15 bases between them. CDR3 nucleotide sequence: TGTGCCAGCAACCACGGGGGCTCGGCCGGGGAGCTGTTTTTT. Its protein product is CASNHGGSAGELFF.

This clone was detected only once. The sample holds other DNA sequences that translate to the same CDR3. The chain couples TRBV28 to TRBJ2-4; no definite D call. The V gene lost 5 bases and the J gene lost 6 bases, with 2 bases spanning the gap. Germline V lookup: CDR1 MDHEN, CDR2 SYDVKM. This CDR3 spans 10 amino acids. This CDR3 is CASSRNIQYF. CDR3 in DNA: TGTGCCAGCAGTCGAAACATTCAGTACTTC.

This clone was seen a few times. The chain has TRBV7-2 and TRBJ2-7; 8 bases are shared with TRBD2. This CDR3 spans 15 amino acids. The germline V gene encodes CDR1 SGHTA and CDR2 FQGNSA. After removal of 4 bases from V and 3 bases from J, the junction contained 8 bases not matched to a gene. CDR3 coding DNA: TGTGCCAGCAGCTCCCCCGGGGGGGCGGGCTACGAGCAGTACTTC. The encoded protein is CASSSPGGAGYEQYF.

This clone has a single count. CDR3 in amino acids: CASSEDYYEQFF. In nucleotides, the CDR3 is TGTGCCAGCAGCGAAGACTATTATGAGCAGTTCTTC. The chain couples TRBV7-9 to TRBJ2-1, with D perhaps matching TRBD2 (5 bases). The CDR3 totals 12 residues. Between the trimmed V and J ends, which lost 5 bases and 8 bases, there was a span of 10 bases. Per germline, CDR1 SEHNR and CDR2 FQNEAQ (reference sequence).

The V gene is TRBV2, the J gene TRBJ1-1, with D maybe TRBD1 (5 bases). Germline V gene sequence: CDR1 SNHLY, CDR2 FYNNEI. CDR3 length: 14 amino acids. V lost 6 bases, J lost 5 bases, and 16 bases lay in between. In DNA form, the CDR3 reads TGTGCCAGCAGGGGGGAGGGGAGAGGGACTGAAGCTTTCTTT. Translated, it gives CASRGEGRGTEAFF.

The chain employs TRBV5-5 and TRBJ1-2; 9 nucleotides line up with TRBD1. J gave up 8 bases and V 3 bases, and 14 bases lay outside the gene matches. The germline V gene encodes CDR1 SGHKS and CDR2 YYEKEE (reference sequence). The CDR3 consists of 16 residues. CDR3 sequence (DNA): TGTGCCAGCAGCTCGAACCAGCGGACAGGGGCAGGGGGCTACACCTTC. Amino acid sequence: CASSSNQRTGAGGYTF.

This clone has only a few counts. Different DNA sequences within this sample yield the same CDR3. The CDR3 reads CASSYRLAASYEQYF. DNA of the CDR3: TGTGCCAGCAGTTACCGACTAGCGGCCTCCTACGAGCAGTACTTC. The chain recombines TRBV6-5 with TRBJ2-7; 9 bases map to TRBD2. The J segment lost 0 bases and the V segment lost 2 bases, leaving 2 bases of the junction unmatched. The CDR3 loop spans 15 amino acids. Germline values: CDR1 MNHEY, CDR2 SVGAGI.

This chain uses TRBV6-5 with TRBJ2-7, with TRBD1 as a possible D gene (6 bases). The CDR3 runs to 15 residues. V was shortened by 6 bases and J by 4 bases, with 19 bases between the two germline ends. CDR1 is MNHEY, CDR2 SVGAGI, per germline. CDR3 loop: CASRVRTESPYEQYF. The CDR3 nucleotides read TGTGCCAGCAGGGTCCGGACAGAAAGCCCATACGAGCAGTACTTC.

The V gene is TRBV6-6, the J gene TRBJ2-1, with D possibly TRBD1 on 6 matching bases. V lost 2 bases to trimming and J lost 4 bases, with 12 bases between them. The CDR3 loop spans 15 amino acids. Germline CDR1 MNHNY, CDR2 SVGAGI (reference sequence). The DNA of the CDR3 is TGTGCCAGCAGTTACACTAACAGGGCGTACAATGAGCAGTTCTTC. Amino acid sequence: CASSYTNRAYNEQFF.

The chain carries TRBV29-1 and TRBJ1-1; D is possibly TRBD1 (5 bases). Trimming cost V 6 bases and J 1 base, with 15 bases left between them. Germline V gene lookup returns CDR1 SQVTM and CDR2 ANQGSEA. The CDR3 has 14 amino acids. In nucleotides, the CDR3 is TGCAGCGTCCGCCGGGGCGGATCGAACACTGAAGCTTTCTTT. Its translation: CSVRRGGSNTEAFF.

The chain is built from TRBV27 and TRBJ2-1, with 9 nucleotides matching TRBD1. This CDR3 region has 17 residues. Germline V gene sequence: CDR1 MNHEY, CDR2 SMNVEV (reference sequence). The V segment lost 7 bases and the J segment 3 bases; nucleotides outside the gene matches: 13. The CDR3 sequence: CASIQTPGQGNYNEQFF. The CDR3 nucleotides read TGTGCCAGCATTCAGACCCCGGGACAGGGAAACTACAATGAGCAGTTCTTC.

V gene TRBV10-3 combines with J gene TRBJ1-2; D not certain. The CDR3 has 13 residues. The V end lost 4 bases, the J end lost 1 base, and 7 bases lay between the germline ends. CDR1 and CDR2 (germline): ENHRY, SYGVKD. The CDR3 sequence: CAISGSSNYGYTF. CDR3 coding DNA: TGTGCCATCAGTGGGTCCAGTAACTATGGCTACACCTTC.

The V call is TRBV2, the J call TRBJ2-5; D possibly corresponds to TRBD2 (6 bases). Per germline, CDR1 SNHLY and CDR2 FYNNEI. There are 13 residues in the CDR3. V lost 3 bases and J 5 bases, leaving 10 bases between the germline ends. The CDR3 nucleotides are TGTGCCAGCAGTGATCGGCTAGCGGAGACCCAGTACTTC. It yields the protein CASSDRLAETQYF.